The clone carrying this TCR beta chain turned up a few times. The antigen is unknown. This sample was taken from a study of vaccination and CD4 T cells after COVID-19. About the research overall: Convalescent donors totaled six males and four females, including two who were Hispanic. Post-COVID specimens were obtained a median approximately 99 days after diagnosis (range 35 to 161).

Study-wide findings and caveats: Median SARS-CoV-2-reactive clonotype numbers went up from around 21 to 38, but not significantly.

TCRdb re-called the PCR reads with MiXCR, one entry per CDR3 protein. The sample has about 21,000 distinct CDR3 sequences; around three fifths are singletons. The material sequenced was CD4+ T cells from blood, taken before SARS-CoV-2 vaccination. The clonotype originates from a human donor who had recovered from COVID-19.

The CDR3 bases are TGTGCCAGCAGCCAGGTGTATAGCAATCAGCCCCAGCATTTT. This sequence encodes CASSQVYSNQPQHF. This sequence joins TRBV7-8 and TRBJ1-5; D call uncertain. Germline V lookup: CDR1 SGHVS, CDR2 FQNEAQ. Trimming took 5 bases from V and 0 from J, leaving 8 bases between them. The CDR3 has 14 residues.